This TCR beta chain was found in a study of shared clonotypes between healthy human individuals. Study outcomes and limitations: Generally, naive subsets came out with larger estimated richness than memory subsets.

The repertoire was sequenced with immunoSEQ multiplex PCR; TCRdb's copy has only in-frame clones and lacks some. The repertoire holds under 550,000 clones, with less than 96% as singletons. In regard to this clone: Its antigen is still unknown.

This clonotype was sampled from a woman younger than 45 in good health. The specimen was naive CD4+ T cells sorted from blood. As to subset: CD45RA+ positively selected.

In nucleotides, the CDR3 is TGTGCCAGCAGTTTAAATTGGGATGGATACGAGCAGTACTTC. Protein product: CASSLNWDGYEQYF. The chain has TRBV27 and TRBJ2-7; D remains ambiguous. Germline loops: CDR1 MNHEY, CDR2 SMNVEV (reference sequence). The CDR3 is 14 residues long. Trimming took off 2 bases at V and 4 bases at J, with 12 bases between the two ends.